The clone carrying this T cell receptor beta chain occurred a few times. Time point reported: patch test 3, about 24 weeks after DPC sensitization. Regarding treatment: therapeutic diphenylcyclopropenone sensitization with weekly scalp DPC. This sample is drawn from a study of human T cells and chemical hapten exposure. Study as a whole: While the approximately 25-week study was under way, patients received diphenylcyclopropenone on the scalp every week. The study enrolled mostly female patients with alopecia areata, totalis or universalis.

Looked up from germline, CDR1 is DFQATT and CDR2 is SNEGSKA (reference sequence). The CDR3 length is 15 residues. V was cut by 4 bases and J by 0 bases, with 13 bases left in between. In TCRdb, the RACE reads were re-called with MiXCR into one record per CDR3 protein. The table lists tens of thousands of distinct CDR3 sequences, roughly 13% of them singletons. The sample was whole blood, taken in connection with sensitization to the hapten diphenylcyclopropenone (DPC). The gene calls are TRBV20-1 and TRBJ2-4; tentative D call: TRBD1 (6 bases). The receptor was derived from a woman between 45 and 60 years old with alopecia areata. Some clones in this sample may be carry-over from other donors' samples. The CDR3 DNA reads TGCAGTGCTAAGGACAGCTCGCAAGCCAAAAACATTCAGTACTTC. It specifies CSAKDSSQAKNIQYF.